This T cell receptor (beta chain) stems from a study of T cells of healthy individuals. From the 5' RACE reads, TCRdb called clonotypes with MiXCR, one entry per CDR3 protein. The sample consists of tens of thousands of distinct CDR3 sequences, 15% to 20% of them appearing once. Per germline, CDR1 MNHEY and CDR2 SMNVEV (reference sequence). The length of the CDR3 is 14 residues. The V end lost 5 bases, the J end lost 6 bases, and 15 bases lay between the germline ends. This clonotype was sampled from a human donor in good health. The chain couples TRBV27 to TRBJ2-3; a possible D gene is TRBD2 (5 bases). CDR3 nucleotide sequence: TGTGCCAGCAGTCCGGACTTAGGGCCCGATACGCAGTATTTT. This codes for CASSPDLGPDTQYF.